This T cell receptor (beta chain) was obtained from a study of T cells expressing NK-cell markers. TCRdb re-called the 5' RACE reads; every CDR3 protein appears as one record, without DNA. Recorded for this sample: 500,000 to 600,000 distinct CDR3 sequences. CDR3 size: 15 residues. Germline CDR1 and CDR2: SGDLS and YYNGEE. The V gene is TRBV9, the J gene TRBJ2-1; TCRdb's D call of TRBD2 is untestable without DNA. Sequenced input: blood T cells: a sorted CD56 or NKG2C T cell subset, CD4+ or CD8+ T cells, or bulk PBMC T cells (not recorded which). The TCR was taken from a man between 18 and 35 years old in good health. The CDR3 here is CASSVRDSSYREQFF.